This T cell receptor (beta chain) was recorded in a study of blood T cell repertoires in COVID-19. On the study more broadly: Both acute and convalescent COVID-19 samples were obtained from the United States, Italy and Spain. T cells, B-cell-depleted T cells, or PBMCs provided the cDNA or gDNA that served as material.

The CDR3 totals 17 residues. Germline loops: CDR1 DFQATT, CDR2 SNEGSKA (reference sequence). The V segment lost 3 bases and the J segment 8 bases; nucleotides outside the gene matches: 18. In the study's own analysis: Estimates of nucleated cell counts were drawn from the amplification of reference gene primers. TCRdb keeps only in-frame clones here, not all; method: immunoSEQ multiplex PCR. V, J and clone size derive from that table, while D and trimming were established from the DNA sequence. Here the sample spans tens of thousands of clones, roughly 87% being singletons. This chain links TRBV20-1 with TRBJ2-1; TRBD1 aligns across 8 bases. Sequences were obtained from peripheral blood. This receptor was obtained from a man between 60 and 70 years old with acute or convalescent COVID-19. The CDR3 region is CSASEAGPGGARYEQFF. CDR3 coding DNA: TGCAGTGCTAGTGAGGCAGGGCCAGGGGGCGCGAGATATGAGCAGTTCTTC.